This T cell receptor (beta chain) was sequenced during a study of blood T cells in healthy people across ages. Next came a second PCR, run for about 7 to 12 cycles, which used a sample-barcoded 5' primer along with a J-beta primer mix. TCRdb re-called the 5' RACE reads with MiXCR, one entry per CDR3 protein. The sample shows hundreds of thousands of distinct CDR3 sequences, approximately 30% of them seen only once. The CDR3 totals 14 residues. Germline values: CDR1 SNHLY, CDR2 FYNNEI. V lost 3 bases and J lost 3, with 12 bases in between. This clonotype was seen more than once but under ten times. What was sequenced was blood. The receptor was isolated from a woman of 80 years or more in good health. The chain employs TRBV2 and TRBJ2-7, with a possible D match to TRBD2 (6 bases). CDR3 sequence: CASSERGEVYEQYF. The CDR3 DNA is TGTGCCAGCAGTGAGCGGGGAGAGGTCTACGAGCAGTACTTC.